This T cell receptor beta chain comes out of a study of blood T cell repertoires in COVID-19 (dated by TCRdb to about 2020). Regarding the research as a whole: Collaborator samples came from the United States, Italy and Spain and covered acute and convalescent phases of COVID-19. Nearly every sample came with metadata listing a de-identified subject ID, COVID-19 status, age in years and sex. The dataset comprised deeply sampled blood TCRbeta repertoires from subjects exposed to, actively infected with, or recovered from COVID-19. The repertoires were made available in a free public database intended to serve as a resource for research on the immune response to SARS-CoV-2. The prospective study material was composed of cDNA or gDNA derived from T cells, B-cell-depleted T cells, or PBMCs. The samples were drawn from the first 160 participants of the ongoing ImmuneRACE study and from under 1,500 subjects provided by 6 global collaborators. Where available, HLA class I and class II types were taken from metadata supplied by the sample provider and were not determined by assay-based typing. What the study reported, not specific to this receptor: The quantity of clinical and demographic metadata differed by source and by participant and was supplied without curation.

The collaborating institutions used their own protocols to collect whole blood in K2EDTA tubes. Collaborator samples were shipped for TCRbeta analysis as frozen whole blood, isolated PBMCs, or DNA extracted from either sample type. In this sample, this clone turned up a few times. This receptor's antigen is unknown. Base qualities are missing; no much larger clone stands one base away. Trimming removed 3 bases from V and 5 bases from J; the gene matches leave 8 bases unexplained. Via the germline V gene, CDR1 is MDHEN and CDR2 SYDVKM. The CDR3 runs 15 residues from the cysteine to the phenylalanine. Only the CDR3 DNA stays, 45 bases, in frame from base 1. TCRbeta CDR3 regions were amplified from genomic DNA by means of the immunoSEQ Assay, a bias-controlled multiplex PCR. On the study's bioinformatics: The number of nucleated cells in each sample was estimated from the amplification of reference gene primers within the assay. To quantify the absolute abundance of each unique TCRbeta CDR3 rearrangement, sequence reads were collapsed and filtered. For each sample, productive Simpson clonality was calculated by taking the square root of Simpson's diversity index across productive rearrangements. TCRdb provides this immuneACCESS table in a form limited to in-frame rearrangements. Some clones are lacking; in checked studies, under half of them reflect an unresolved V gene, and why the rest are absent is not known. V and J calls and clone size follow that table, whereas D and trimming were derived from the DNA. This sample holds 340,000 or so clones; 65% to 85% were observed only once. 2.5% to 3.5% of the sample goes to the ten largest clones.

This chain is built from TRBV28 and TRBJ2-7; TRBD2 aligns with 9 central bases. The TCR originated in a man under 40 with active or convalescent COVID-19. Sequenced sample: peripheral blood. Here the CDR3 is given as CASSLAGGPINEQYF. The DNA sequence is TGTGCCAGCAGTTTGGCGGGAGGGCCTATTAACGAGCAGTACTTC.